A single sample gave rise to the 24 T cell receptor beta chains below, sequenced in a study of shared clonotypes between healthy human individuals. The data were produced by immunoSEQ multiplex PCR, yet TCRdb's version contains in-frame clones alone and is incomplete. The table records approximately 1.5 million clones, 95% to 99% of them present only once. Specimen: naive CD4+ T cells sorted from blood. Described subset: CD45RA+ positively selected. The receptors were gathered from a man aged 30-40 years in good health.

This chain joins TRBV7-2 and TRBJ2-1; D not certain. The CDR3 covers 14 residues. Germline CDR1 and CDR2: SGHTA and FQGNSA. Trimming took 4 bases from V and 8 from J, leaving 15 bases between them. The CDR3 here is CASSSQLLSHEQFF. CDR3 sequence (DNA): TGTGCCAGCAGCTCACAACTTCTTAGCCATGAGCAGTTCTTC.

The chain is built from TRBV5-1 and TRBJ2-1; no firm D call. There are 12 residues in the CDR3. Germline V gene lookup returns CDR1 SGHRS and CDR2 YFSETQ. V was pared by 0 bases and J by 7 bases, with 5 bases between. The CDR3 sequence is CASSLGENEQFF. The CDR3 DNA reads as TGCGCCAGCAGCTTGGGTGAGAATGAGCAGTTCTTC.

CDR3 residues: CASSAHRGSTGELFF. The CDR3 DNA reads as TGTGCCAGCAGCGCCCACAGGGGGAGCACCGGGGAGCTGTTTTTT. V usage is TRBV11-2 and J usage is TRBJ2-2, with 8 bases lining up with TRBD1. This CDR3 contains 15 residues. V lost 5 bases and J lost 4; bases outside the gene matches: 6. From germline, CDR1 is SGHAT and CDR2 FQNNGV. The variable domain in full, with the rest retrieved from reference TRBV11-2 and TRBJ2-2, is EAGVAQSPRYKIIEKRQSVAFWCNPISGHATLYWYQQILGQGPKLLIQFQNNGVVDDSQLPKDRFSAERLKGVDSTLKIQPAKLEDSAVYLCASSAHRGSTGELFFGEGSRLTVL.

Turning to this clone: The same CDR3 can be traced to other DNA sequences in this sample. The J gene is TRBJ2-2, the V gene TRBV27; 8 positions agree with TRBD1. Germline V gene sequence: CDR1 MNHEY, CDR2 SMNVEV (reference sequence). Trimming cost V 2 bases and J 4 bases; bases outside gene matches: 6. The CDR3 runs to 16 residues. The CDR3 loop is CASSLLTGGGTGELFF. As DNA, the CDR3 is TGTGCCAGCAGTTTACTAACAGGGGGTGGCACCGGGGAGCTGTTTTTT.

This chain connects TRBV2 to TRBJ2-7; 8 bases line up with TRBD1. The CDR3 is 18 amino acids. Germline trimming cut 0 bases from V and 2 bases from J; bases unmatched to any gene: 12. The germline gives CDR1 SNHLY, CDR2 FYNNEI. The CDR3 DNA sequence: TGTGCCAGCAGTGAAGCGCTCAGGGGGCGAAATCCTACCTACGAGCAGTACTTC. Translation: CASSEALRGRNPTYEQYF.

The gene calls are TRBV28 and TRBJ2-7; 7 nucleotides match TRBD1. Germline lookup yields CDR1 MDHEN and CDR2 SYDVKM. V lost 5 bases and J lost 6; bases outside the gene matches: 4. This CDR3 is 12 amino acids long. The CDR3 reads CASSTNRGEQYF. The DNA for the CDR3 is TGTGCCAGCAGTACGAACAGGGGCGAGCAGTACTTC. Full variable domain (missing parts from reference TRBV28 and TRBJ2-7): DVKVTQSSRYLVKRTGEKVFLECVQDMDHENMFWYRQDPGLGLRLIYFSYDVKMKEKGDIPEGYSVSREKKERFSLILESASTNQTSMYLCASSTNRGEQYFGPGTRLTVT.

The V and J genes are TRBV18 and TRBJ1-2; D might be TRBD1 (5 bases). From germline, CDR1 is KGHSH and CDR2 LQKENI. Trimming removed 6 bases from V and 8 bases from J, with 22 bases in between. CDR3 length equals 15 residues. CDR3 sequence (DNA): TGTGCCAGCTCCCCAGTCCCGGGGGGGTTGCTCGGCTACACCTTC. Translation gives CASSPVPGGLLGYTF.

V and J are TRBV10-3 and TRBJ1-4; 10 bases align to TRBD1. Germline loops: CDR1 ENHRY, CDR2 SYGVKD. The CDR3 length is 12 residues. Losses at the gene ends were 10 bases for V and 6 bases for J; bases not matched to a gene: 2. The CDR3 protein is CATGQGDEKLFF. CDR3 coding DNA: TGTGCCACCGGACAGGGGGATGAAAAACTGTTTTTT.

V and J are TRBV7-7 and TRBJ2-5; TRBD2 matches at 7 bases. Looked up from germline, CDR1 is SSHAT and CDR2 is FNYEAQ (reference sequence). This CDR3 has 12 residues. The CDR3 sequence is CASGPGWETQYF. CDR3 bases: TGTGCTAGCGGGCCAGGGTGGGAGACCCAGTACTTC.

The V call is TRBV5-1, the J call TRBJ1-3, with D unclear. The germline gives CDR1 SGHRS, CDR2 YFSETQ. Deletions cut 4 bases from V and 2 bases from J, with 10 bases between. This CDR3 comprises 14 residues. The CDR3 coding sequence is TGCGCCAGCAGCAGCACAGAGGCTGGAAACACCATATATTTT. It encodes CASSSTEAGNTIYF.

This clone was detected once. CDR3 DNA: TGCAGCGTCTCCACAGGGGCAACTAATGAAAAACTGTTTTTT. Translated, it gives CSVSTGATNEKLFF. The V call is TRBV29-1, the J call TRBJ1-4; 7 bases are a match to TRBD1. Trimming at V came to 6 bases and at J to 0 bases, leaving 4 bases not matched to a gene. The CDR3 covers 14 residues. Germline V gene lookup returns CDR1 SQVTM and CDR2 ANQGSEA. Complete variable domain (other parts from reference TRBV29-1 and TRBJ1-4): SAVISQKPSRDICQRGTSLTIQCQVDSQVTMMFWYRQQPGQSLTLIATANQGSEATYESGFVIDKFPISRPNLTFSTLTVSNMSPEDSSIYLCSVSTGATNEKLFFGSGTQLSVL.

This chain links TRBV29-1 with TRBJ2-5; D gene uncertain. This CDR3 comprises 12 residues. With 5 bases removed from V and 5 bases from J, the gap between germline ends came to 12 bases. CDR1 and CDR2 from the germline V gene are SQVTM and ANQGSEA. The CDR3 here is CSVRVTGETQYF. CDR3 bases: TGCAGCGTTCGGGTGACCGGGGAGACCCAGTACTTC.

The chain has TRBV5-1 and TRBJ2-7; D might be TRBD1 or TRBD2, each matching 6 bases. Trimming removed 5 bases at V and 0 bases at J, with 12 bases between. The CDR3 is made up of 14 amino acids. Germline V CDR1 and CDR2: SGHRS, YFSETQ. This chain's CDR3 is CASRSGGSSYEQYF. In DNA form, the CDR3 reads TGCGCCAGCAGATCCGGGGGCAGCTCCTACGAGCAGTACTTC.

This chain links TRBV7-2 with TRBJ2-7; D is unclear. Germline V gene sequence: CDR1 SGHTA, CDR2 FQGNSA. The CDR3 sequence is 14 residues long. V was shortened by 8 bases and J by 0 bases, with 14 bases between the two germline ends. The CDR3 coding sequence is TGTGCCAGCGCTTGGAGCCACTCCTCCTACGAGCAGTACTTC. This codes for CASAWSHSSYEQYF.

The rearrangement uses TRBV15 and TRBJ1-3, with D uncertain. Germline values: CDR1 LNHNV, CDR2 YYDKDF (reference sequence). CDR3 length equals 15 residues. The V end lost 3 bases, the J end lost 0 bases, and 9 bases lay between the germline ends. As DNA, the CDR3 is TGTGCCACCAGCAGGGACGCAAGCTCTGGAAACACCATATATTTT. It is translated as CATSRDASSGNTIYF.

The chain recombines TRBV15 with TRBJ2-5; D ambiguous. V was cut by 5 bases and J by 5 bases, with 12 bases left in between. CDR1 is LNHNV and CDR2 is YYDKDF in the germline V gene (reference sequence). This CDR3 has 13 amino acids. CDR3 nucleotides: TGTGCCACCAGCGGAAAGTTCGGGGAGACCCAGTACTTC. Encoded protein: CATSGKFGETQYF.

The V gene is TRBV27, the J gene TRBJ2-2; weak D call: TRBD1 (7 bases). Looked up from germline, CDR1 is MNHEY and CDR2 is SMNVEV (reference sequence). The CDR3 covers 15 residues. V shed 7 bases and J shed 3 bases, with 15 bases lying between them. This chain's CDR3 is CASTAGQRDTGELFF. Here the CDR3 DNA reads TGTGCCAGCACCGCGGGACAGCGGGACACCGGGGAGCTGTTTTTT.

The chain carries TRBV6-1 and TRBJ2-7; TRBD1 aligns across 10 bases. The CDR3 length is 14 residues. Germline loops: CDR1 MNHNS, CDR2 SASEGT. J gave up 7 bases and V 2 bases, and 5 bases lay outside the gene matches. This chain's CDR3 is CASSEHDRGREQYF. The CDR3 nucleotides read TGTGCCAGCAGTGAACATGACAGGGGGCGGGAGCAGTACTTC.

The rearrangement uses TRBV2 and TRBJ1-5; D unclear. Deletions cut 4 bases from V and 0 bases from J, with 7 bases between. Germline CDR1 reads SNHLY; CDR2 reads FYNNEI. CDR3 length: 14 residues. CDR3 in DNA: TGTGCCAGCAGTGGGGCAGTTAGCAATCAGCCCCAGCATTTT. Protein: CASSGAVSNQPQHF.

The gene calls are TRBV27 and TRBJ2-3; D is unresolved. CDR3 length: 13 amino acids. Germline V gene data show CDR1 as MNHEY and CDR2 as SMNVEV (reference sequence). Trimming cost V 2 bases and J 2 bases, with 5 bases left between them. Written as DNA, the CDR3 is TGTGCCAGCAGTTTAAAGTACACAGATACGCAGTATTTT. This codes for CASSLKYTDTQYF.

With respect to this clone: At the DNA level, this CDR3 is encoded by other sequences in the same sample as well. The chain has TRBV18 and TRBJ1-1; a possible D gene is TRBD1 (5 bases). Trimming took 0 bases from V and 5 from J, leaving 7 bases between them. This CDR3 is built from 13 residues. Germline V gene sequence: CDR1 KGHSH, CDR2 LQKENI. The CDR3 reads CASSPPGGTEAFF. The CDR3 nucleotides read TGTGCCAGCTCACCACCGGGGGGAACTGAAGCTTTCTTT.

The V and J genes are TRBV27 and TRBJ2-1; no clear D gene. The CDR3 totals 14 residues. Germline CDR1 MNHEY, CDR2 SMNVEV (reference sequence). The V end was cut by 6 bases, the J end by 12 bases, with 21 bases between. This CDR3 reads CASRLIIGPLLQFF. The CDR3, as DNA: TGTGCCAGCAGACTAATAATTGGACCCCTACTGCAGTTCTTC.

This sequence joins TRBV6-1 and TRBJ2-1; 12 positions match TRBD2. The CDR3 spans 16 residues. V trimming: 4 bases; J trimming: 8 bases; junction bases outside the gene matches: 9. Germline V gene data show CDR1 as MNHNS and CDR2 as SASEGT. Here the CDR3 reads CASSVLTSGSIHEQFF. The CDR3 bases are TGTGCCAGCAGTGTCCTGACTAGCGGGAGCATCCATGAGCAGTTCTTC.

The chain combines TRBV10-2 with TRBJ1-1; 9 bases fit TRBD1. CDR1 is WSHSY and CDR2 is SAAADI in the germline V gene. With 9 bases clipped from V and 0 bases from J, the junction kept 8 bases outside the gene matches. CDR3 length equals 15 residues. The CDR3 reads CASTGTGLLNTEAFF. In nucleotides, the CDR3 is TGCGCCAGTACCGGGACAGGGTTACTGAACACTGAAGCTTTCTTT.